This T cell receptor beta chain originates from a study of T cell responses to AZD1222 COVID-19 vaccine. To note about this clone: Its antigen is undetermined.

Findings and limits, study-wide: It should be noted that donors were predominantly white British and more often female, and clonal diversity was possibly underestimated. Regions left unmutated in variants are reportedly the target of nearly half of spike-specific TCRs. An increase in Spike-specific TCR breadth and depth was observed after two AZD1222 doses.

J was trimmed by 5 bases and V by 7 bases; bases with no gene match: 8. Germline V gene data show CDR1 as LNHDA and CDR2 as SQIVND (reference sequence). The CDR3 contains 15 residues. Profiling relied on immunoSEQ multiplex PCR, and the TCRdb table lists in-frame clones only, not all of them. Seen here are 100,000 or so clones, about 82% observed once, and the top ten hold about 1.4%. This rearrangement joins TRBV19 to TRBJ1-5; TRBD1 aligns across 10 bases. This TCR derives from an adult in good health. The specimen was peripheral blood, collected on day 0 of AZD1222 vaccination. The CDR3 coding sequence is TGTGCCAGTACCCCGGGGACAGGGGTGGATCAGCCCCAGCATTTT. This gives the protein CASTPGTGVDQPQHF.